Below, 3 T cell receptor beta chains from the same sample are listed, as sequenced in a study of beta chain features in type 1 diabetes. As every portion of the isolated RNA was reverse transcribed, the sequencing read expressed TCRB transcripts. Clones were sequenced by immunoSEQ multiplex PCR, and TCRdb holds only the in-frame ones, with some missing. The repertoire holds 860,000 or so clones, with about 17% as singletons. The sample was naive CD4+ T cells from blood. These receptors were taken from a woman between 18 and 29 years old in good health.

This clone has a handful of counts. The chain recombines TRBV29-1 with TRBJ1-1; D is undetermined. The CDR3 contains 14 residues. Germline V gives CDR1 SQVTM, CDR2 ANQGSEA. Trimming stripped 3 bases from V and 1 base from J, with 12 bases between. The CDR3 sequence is CSVELRTGNTEAFF. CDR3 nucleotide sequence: TGCAGCGTTGAGTTACGGACGGGGAACACTGAAGCTTTCTTT. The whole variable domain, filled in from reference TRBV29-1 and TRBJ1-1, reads SAVISQKPSRDICQRGTSLTIQCQVDSQVTMMFWYRQQPGQSLTLIATANQGSEATYESGFVIDKFPISRPNLTFSTLTVSNMSPEDSSIYLCSVELRTGNTEAFFGQGTRLTVV.

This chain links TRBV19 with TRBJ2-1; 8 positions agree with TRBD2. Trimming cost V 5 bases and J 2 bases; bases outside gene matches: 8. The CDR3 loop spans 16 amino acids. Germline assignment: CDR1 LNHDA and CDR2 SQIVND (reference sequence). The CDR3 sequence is CASSDQAGVAYNEQFF. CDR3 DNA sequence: TGTGCCAGTAGTGATCAAGCGGGAGTCGCCTACAATGAGCAGTTCTTC.

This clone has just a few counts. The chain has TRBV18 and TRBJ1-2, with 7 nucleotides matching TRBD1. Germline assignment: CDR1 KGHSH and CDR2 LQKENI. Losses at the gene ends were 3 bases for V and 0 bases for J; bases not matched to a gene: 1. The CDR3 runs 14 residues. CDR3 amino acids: CASSPGTANYGYTF. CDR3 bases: TGTGCCAGCTCACCCGGGACAGCTAACTATGGCTACACCTTC.